One sample yielded the 21 T cell receptor beta chains listed below, sequenced in a study of blood T cell repertoires in COVID-19. The assay was immunoSEQ multiplex PCR, and TCRdb's table has in-frame clones only and misses some. The profile covers about 120,000 clones, with 69% appearing a single time and roughly 2% taken by the ten largest. Sequencing input: peripheral blood. The receptors originated from a woman in her seventies with acute or convalescent COVID-19.

This clone was seen a single time. This chain joins TRBV5-1 and TRBJ2-5; 11 nucleotides agree with TRBD1. There are 15 residues in the CDR3. Trimming cost V 4 bases and J 5 bases; bases outside gene matches: 7. Germline V gene lookup returns CDR1 SGHRS and CDR2 YFSETQ. The CDR3 reads CASSRLDRGRETQYF. In nucleotides, the CDR3 is TGCGCCAGCAGCCGGTTGGACAGGGGGCGGGAGACCCAGTACTTC.

In DNA form, the CDR3 reads TGTGCCAGCAGCTTGGTGGCTAGCGGGACCTACGAGCAGTACTTC. This encodes CASSLVASGTYEQYF. The chain couples TRBV5-4 to TRBJ2-7; 9 bases fit TRBD2. The CDR3 is 15 residues long. V trimming: 0 bases; J trimming: 2 bases; junction bases outside the gene matches: 3. CDR1 SGHNT and CDR2 YYREEE come from the germline V gene (reference sequence).

The gene calls are TRBV7-6 and TRBJ2-2; 9 positions agree with TRBD1. V was pared by 3 bases and J by 1 base, with 9 bases of the junction left unmatched. This CDR3 is built from 18 residues. Looked up from germline, CDR1 is SGHVS and CDR2 is FNYEAQ. CDR3 protein: CASSFSMWTGENTGELFF. The DNA for the CDR3 is TGTGCCAGCAGCTTCAGCATGTGGACAGGGGAGAACACCGGGGAGCTGTTTTTT.

The chain recombines TRBV4-1 with TRBJ2-3; 7 bases agree with TRBD2. The CDR3 is 15 amino acids. CDR1 MGHRA and CDR2 YSYEKL come from the germline V gene. The V segment lost 3 bases and the J segment 1 base; nucleotides outside the gene matches: 4. The CDR3 loop is CASSHGAGGTDTQYF. CDR3 sequence (DNA): TGCGCCAGCAGCCATGGTGCGGGAGGCACAGATACGCAGTATTTT.

Written as DNA, the CDR3 is TGTGCCAGTAGTATAGAACAGCACTCCTACGAGCAGTACTTC. Translation gives CASSIEQHSYEQYF. The chain uses TRBV19 and TRBJ2-7; D remains ambiguous. The CDR3 sequence is 14 residues long. Trimming stripped 0 bases from V and 0 bases from J, with 6 bases between. Per the germline V gene, CDR1 is LNHDA and CDR2 is SQIVND (reference sequence).

The gene calls are TRBV12-3 or TRBV12-4 and TRBJ2-7, with 11 bases aligning to TRBD2. With 6 bases clipped from V and 12 bases from J, the junction kept 4 bases outside the gene matches. The CDR3 has 11 amino acids. CDR3 sequence (DNA): TGTGCCAGCAGACTAGCGGGAGCCTGGTACTTC. It is translated as CASRLAGAWYF.

This clone was found many times. This chain connects TRBV4-2 to TRBJ2-2, with 8 bases lining up with TRBD2. The CDR3 loop spans 15 amino acids. Germline lookup yields CDR1 LGHNA and CDR2 YNFKEQ. The J segment lost 5 bases and the V segment lost 1 base, leaving 3 bases of the junction unmatched. In nucleotides, the CDR3 is TGTGCCAGCAGCCAAGGCGAGCGGGAGACCGGGGAGCTGTTTTTT. Protein sequence: CASSQGERETGELFF.

This clone was seen more than once but under ten times. V gene TRBV5-6 combines with J gene TRBJ2-1; tentatively, D is TRBD1 (5 bases). The germline V and J ends were trimmed by 4 bases and 5 bases, with 19 bases remaining between them. Germline CDR1 and CDR2: SGHDT and YYEEEE. The CDR3 extends over 16 amino acids. The CDR3 DNA follows: TGTGCCAGCAGCATTCTGTTTACAGGAAAAAACAATGAGCAGTTCTTC. It is translated as CASSILFTGKNNEQFF. Complete variable domain (other parts from reference TRBV5-6 and TRBJ2-1): DAGVTQSPTHLIKTRGQQVTLRCSPKSGHDTVSWYQQALGQGPQFIFQYYEEEERQRGNFPDRFSGHQFPNYSSELNVNALLLGDSALYLCASSILFTGKNNEQFFGPGTRLTVL.

This chain connects TRBV7-6 to TRBJ1-3; 7 nucleotides align to TRBD1. Per the germline V gene, CDR1 is SGHVS and CDR2 is FNYEAQ. CDR3 length: 16 amino acids. J lost 4 bases, V lost 5 bases, and 11 bases had no gene match. The CDR3 spells CASSPRQGGRGNTIYF. CDR3 bases: TGTGCCAGCAGCCCAAGACAGGGTGGAAGGGGAAACACCATATATTTT.

The chain joins TRBV4-1 to TRBJ2-7; D possibly corresponds to TRBD2 (5 bases). Germline V gene sequence: CDR1 MGHRA, CDR2 YSYEKL. The CDR3 consists of 15 residues. V lost 0 bases, J lost 4 bases, and 13 bases lay in between. The CDR3 DNA follows: TGCGCCAGCAGCCAAGATGGAACCCGGGGTTACGAGCAGTACTTC. Translating it yields CASSQDGTRGYEQYF.

The chain links TRBV29-1 to TRBJ2-2; 9 bases line up with TRBD1. The germline V gene has CDR1 SQVTM and CDR2 ANQGSEA. The CDR3 has 14 residues. The trim removed 4 bases at V and 7 bases at J, leaving 7 bases unmatched. CDR3 sequence (DNA): TGCAGCGTTGGAACAGGGGGCGCGATCGGGGAGCTGTTTTTT. Its protein is CSVGTGGAIGELFF.

The V call is TRBV6-5, the J call TRBJ1-1; 8 nucleotides line up with TRBD1. The junction had 11 bases not matched to a gene; V was cut back by 6 bases and J by 11 bases. The CDR3 loop spans 13 amino acids. Germline V lookup: CDR1 MNHEY, CDR2 SVGAGI. The CDR3 protein is CASRGTGHPGAFF. CDR3 nucleotide sequence: TGTGCCAGCAGGGGGACAGGTCACCCTGGGGCTTTCTTT.

The J gene is TRBJ1-6, the V gene TRBV18; D not certain. The ends were cut back, 4 bases at V and 0 bases at J, with 7 bases in the middle. The germline CDR1 and CDR2 sequences are KGHSH and LQKENI. The length of the CDR3 is 15 residues. Here the CDR3 reads CASSRESSYNSPLHF. CDR3 nucleotides: TGTGCCAGCTCACGGGAGAGCTCCTATAATTCACCCCTCCACTTT.

V and J are TRBV5-8 and TRBJ2-1, with 9 positions matching TRBD2. J lost 4 bases, V lost 4 bases, and 6 bases had no gene match. The CDR3 has 15 residues. In germline, CDR1 is SGHTS, CDR2 YDEGEE. CDR3 region: CASSQGTSTYNEQFF. The CDR3 nucleotides are TGTGCCAGCAGCCAAGGGACTAGCACATACAATGAGCAGTTCTTC.

The chain is built from TRBV5-6 and TRBJ2-7; maybe TRBD2 (6 bases). The CDR3 totals 14 residues. Trimming cost V 2 bases and J 1 base, with 10 bases left between them. CDR1 SGHDT and CDR2 YYEEEE come from the germline V gene. The CDR3 nucleotides are TGTGCCAGCAGCTTTGGGGCGGGATCCTACGAGCAGTACTTC. Protein sequence: CASSFGAGSYEQYF.

J is TRBJ1-2 and V is TRBV28, with D unclear. Germline V gene lookup returns CDR1 MDHEN and CDR2 SYDVKM. This CDR3 spans 14 amino acids. V was trimmed by 7 bases and J by 7 bases, leaving 19 bases between them. The CDR3 DNA sequence: TGTGCCAGCACCTCCCCAACTCCCCGGGGTGGCTACACCTTC. As protein: CASTSPTPRGGYTF.

This clone was counted only a few times. The V call is TRBV5-6, the J call TRBJ1-4, with D possibly TRBD1 on 5 matching bases. V dropped 0 bases and J dropped 8 bases, with 17 bases sitting between them. There are 16 residues in the CDR3. The V gene's germline CDR1 is SGHDT and CDR2 YYEEEE. CDR3 coding DNA: TGTGCCAGCAGCTTGGCCTCTAGGGACTTTTCGGAAAAACTGTTTTTT. Its protein product is CASSLASRDFSEKLFF.

The V call is TRBV19, the J call TRBJ2-1, with D possibly being TRBD2 (5 bases). This CDR3 is 13 amino acids long. V lost 6 bases, J lost 10 bases, and 16 bases lay in between. CDR1 is LNHDA and CDR2 is SQIVND in the germline V gene (reference sequence). CDR3 region: CASRPFWGDEQFF. The CDR3 bases are TGTGCCAGTAGACCCTTTTGGGGAGACGAGCAGTTCTTC.

CDR3 DNA: TGTGCCAGCAGCTTAGAGGGGAGGGTATGGGAGACCCAGTACTTC. Amino acids: CASSLEGRVWETQYF. The V call is TRBV7-2, the J call TRBJ2-5; 7 nucleotides align to TRBD2. Germline trimming cut 1 base from V and 5 bases from J; bases unmatched to any gene: 7. Germline CDR1 is SGHTA and CDR2 is FQGNSA. The CDR3 extends over 15 amino acids.

V is TRBV6-5 and J is TRBJ1-1; tentative D call: TRBD1 (5 bases). V shed 6 bases and J shed 4 bases, with 15 bases lying between them. CDR3 size: 14 residues. Germline V lookup: CDR1 MNHEY, CDR2 SVGAGI. The CDR3 is CASSPAGRGTEAFF. Written as DNA, the CDR3 is TGTGCCAGCAGCCCCGCGGGGAGGGGCACTGAAGCTTTCTTT.

Only one count was recorded for this clone. The chain combines TRBV5-1 with TRBJ1-2; 7 bases align to TRBD1. Germline CDR1 is SGHRS and CDR2 is YFSETQ. The CDR3 spans 13 residues. The V and J ends lost 4 bases and 3 bases, in that order; junction bases with no gene match: 3. CDR3 sequence: CASSPGQDYGYTF. The CDR3 DNA reads TGCGCCAGCAGCCCCGGACAGGACTATGGCTACACCTTC.